Listed below are T cell receptor beta chains from one sample, sequenced in a study of cytomegalovirus exposure and HLA in healthy donors. The protocol was immunoSEQ multiplex PCR, while the TCRdb copy is restricted to in-frame clones and leaves out a portion. The data hold approximately 90,000 clones, with roughly three quarters observed a single time. Sequencing was performed on PBMCs. Every receptor here comes from a man between 25 and 39 years old in good health and CMV-seronegative. The CDR3 runs from the conserved cysteine through the conserved F or W. D genes are given only for firm matches. Some rows have no size entry. The others give once, few or many, or a class for an expanded clone.

NA	TRBV7-6	NA	TRBJ1-2	TGTGCCAGCAGCCCCGGGGAGGGAAGGGGGTCCTATGGCTACACCTTC	CASSPGEGRGSYGYTF
NA	TRBV9	few	TRBJ1-4	TGTGCCAGCAGCCCACGGGAACAGGGTGTAGGGGAAAAACTGTTTTTT	CASSPREQGVGEKLFF
NA	TRBV28	NA	TRBJ1-5	TGTGCCAGCATAGGATCCGACAATAGCAATCAGCCCCAGCATTTT	CASIGSDNSNQPQHF
NA	TRBV30	NA	TRBJ1-2	TGTGCCTGGAGTGTCATGACGGGAAACTATGGCTACACCTTC	CAWSVMTGNYGYTF
NA	TRBV6-5	NA	TRBJ2-7	TGTGCCAGCAGTCCAAGACAGGATAGCTCCTACGAGCAGTACTTC	CASSPRQDSSYEQYF
NA	TRBV19	once	TRBJ1-1	TGTGCCAGTAGATCCTCTTTGGGGCGGGATGAAGCTTTCTTT	CASRSSLGRDEAFF
NA	TRBV6-5	NA	TRBJ2-5	TGTGCCAGCAGAGACGGGCGAGGGGGAGCCACCCAGTACTTC	CASRDGRGGATQYF
NA	TRBV7-2	few	TRBJ2-7	TGTGCCAGCAGCTCCCCTAAGCGGTCCTACGAGCAGTACTTC	CASSSPKRSYEQYF
NA	TRBV18	NA	TRBJ1-4	TGTGCCAGCTCATTAAACGGGGCTAATGAAAAACTGTTTTTT	CASSLNGANEKLFF
TRBD1	TRBV28	NA	TRBJ2-2	TGTGCCAGCAGTTCCCCACAGGGGGCGAACACCGGGGAGCTGTTTTTT	CASSSPQGANTGELFF
NA	TRBV2	NA	TRBJ1-1	TGTGCCAGCAGTGAGGAGGGCAGGTCGAAGGCTGAAGCTTTCTTT	CASSEEGRSKAEAFF
TRBD1	TRBV6-1	NA	TRBJ1-4	TGTGCCAGCAGTCCCAGGGGGACTAATGAAAAACTGTTTTTT	CASSPRGTNEKLFF
NA	TRBV11-2	few	TRBJ2-1	TGTGCCAGCAGCTTGATTAGCGGAGGAAATGAGCAGTTCTTC	CASSLISGGNEQFF
TRBD2	TRBV2	NA	TRBJ2-7	TGTGCCAGTAGAGCGGGGGGCCCCTACGAGCAGTACTTC	CASRAGGPYEQYF
TRBD2	TRBV7-2	NA	TRBJ2-1	TGTGCCAGCAGCTTTACTAGCGGGACCTACAATGAGCAGTTCTTC	CASSFTSGTYNEQFF
NA	TRBV28	once	TRBJ1-4	TGTGCCAGCAGTCCCCACTTGGGCGCTGAGGGGGCTAATGAAAAACTGTTTTTT	CASSPHLGAEGANEKLFF
NA	TRBV6-5	NA	TRBJ1-6	TGTGCCAGCAGTACCGACAGGAGGAATTCACCCCTCCACTTT	CASSTDRRNSPLHF
NA	TRBV6-5	NA	TRBJ1-1	TGTGCCAGCAGTTATTGGGGCCAGCACACTGAAGCTTTCTTT	CASSYWGQHTEAFF
TRBD1	TRBV5-1	NA	TRBJ1-6	TGCGCCAGCAGCCCACAGACAGGGTCTAATTCACCCCTCCACTTT	CASSPQTGSNSPLHF
TRBD1	TRBV29-1	NA	TRBJ1-5	TGCAGCGCCGGGACAGGTAATAGCAATCAGCCCCAGCATTTT	CSAGTGNSNQPQHF
TRBD1	TRBV4-1	NA	TRBJ1-5	TGCGCCAGCAGCCAGGCGTCGGACAGGGAGAATCAGCCCCAGCATTTT	CASSQASDRENQPQHF
TRBD1	TRBV10-3	NA	TRBJ2-2	TGTGCCATCAGTAGGACAGGGCCCTCGAGAAACACCGGGGAGCTGTTTTTT	CAISRTGPSRNTGELFF
NA	TRBV21-1	NA	TRBJ2-5	TGTGCCAGCAGCAAAGCAGTTGGGCGGGCGGGGGGGCCCCAAGAGACCCAGTACTTC	CASSKAVGRAGGPQETQYF
TRBD1	TRBV6-4	NA	TRBJ1-2	TGTGCCAGCAGTGACTCTGTACCTGAGGACAGGCTATTCTATGGCTACACCTTC	CASSDSVPEDRLFYGYTF
TRBD1	TRBV10-3	NA	TRBJ1-5	TGTGCCATCAGTGAAGGGACAGGGATCAGCAATCAGCCCCAGCATTTT	CAISEGTGISNQPQHF
NA	TRBV28	NA	TRBJ1-2	TGTGCCAGCAGTTTATTGACTTACTATGGCTATGGCTACACCTTC	CASSLLTYYGYGYTF
NA	TRBV6-5	NA	TRBJ2-7	TGTGCCAGCAGTAACCCCGGTAGCTCCTACGAGCAGTACTTC	CASSNPGSSYEQYF
TRBD1	TRBV5-1	NA	TRBJ2-5	TGCGCCAGCAGCGGAGGACAGGGGTTTGTGACCCAGTACTTC	CASSGGQGFVTQYF
NA	TRBV27	NA	TRBJ1-2	TGTGCCAGCGGGGTCAGGGGCGCATACTATGGCTACACCTTC	CASGVRGAYYGYTF
NA	TRBV30	once	TRBJ2-3	TGTGCCTGGAGTCCTGCAGGTCCAGATACGCAGTATTTT	CAWSPAGPDTQYF
NA	TRBV14	once	TRBJ2-1	TGTGCCAGCAGCCAGGAGGTAGGTCAGGCCTACAATGAGCAGTTCTTC	CASSQEVGQAYNEQFF
NA	TRBV4-1	NA	TRBJ2-7	TGCGCCAGCAGCCAAGGACAGGTAGCCTACGAGCAGTACTTC	CASSQGQVAYEQYF
NA	TRBV30	NA	TRBJ1-1	TGTGCCTACACCCCACAGGTTAGCACTGAAGCTTTCTTT	CAYTPQVSTEAFF
TRBD1	TRBV18	NA	TRBJ1-3	TGTGCCAGCTCACCAAGACAGGGAAGCTCTGGAAACACCATATATTTT	CASSPRQGSSGNTIYF
NA	TRBV11-2	few	TRBJ1-1	TGTGCCAGCAGCTTAGTTGTAGGCCTAGAGACTGAAGCTTTCTTT	CASSLVVGLETEAFF
NA	TRBV7-8	NA	TRBJ2-7	TGTGCCAGCAGCTTAGGGGGCCAGGGATACGAGCAGTACTTC	CASSLGGQGYEQYF
TRBD2	TRBV4-1	NA	TRBJ2-1	TGCGCCAGCAGCCACTGGGGACTAGCGGGGGGGATGGATGAGCAGTTCTTC	CASSHWGLAGGMDEQFF
NA	TRBV18	once	TRBJ2-3	TGTGCCAGCTCACCCAGGACTAGCACAGATACGCAGTATTTT	CASSPRTSTDTQYF
NA	TRBV6-6	NA	TRBJ2-3	TGTGCCAGCAGTTACTCCGGGGGCACAGATACGCAGTATTTT	CASSYSGGTDTQYF
TRBD2	TRBV5-8	once	TRBJ2-1	TGTGCCAGCAGCACCGAACCCCGACTAGCAAACAATGAGCAGTTCTTC	CASSTEPRLANNEQFF